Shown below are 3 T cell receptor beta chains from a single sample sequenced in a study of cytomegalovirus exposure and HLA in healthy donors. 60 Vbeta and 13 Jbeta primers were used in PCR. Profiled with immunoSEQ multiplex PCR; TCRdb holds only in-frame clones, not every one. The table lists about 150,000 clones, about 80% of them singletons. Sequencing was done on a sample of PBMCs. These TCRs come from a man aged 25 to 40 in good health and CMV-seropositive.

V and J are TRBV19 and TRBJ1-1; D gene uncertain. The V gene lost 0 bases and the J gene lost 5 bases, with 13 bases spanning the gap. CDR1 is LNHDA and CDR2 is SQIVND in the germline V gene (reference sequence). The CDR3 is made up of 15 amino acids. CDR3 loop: CASSIDISDGTEAFF. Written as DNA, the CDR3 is TGTGCCAGTAGTATAGATATTAGCGACGGGACTGAAGCTTTCTTT.

The CDR3 DNA is TGCGCCAGCAGTGGACTAGTAGGCACCGGGGAGCTGTTTTTT. This gives the protein CASSGLVGTGELFF. This chain uses TRBV5-1 with TRBJ2-2; TRBD2 matches at 7 bases. The CDR3 covers 14 residues. CDR1 SGHRS and CDR2 YFSETQ come from the germline V gene. The J segment lost 4 bases and the V segment lost 5 bases, leaving 5 bases of the junction unmatched.

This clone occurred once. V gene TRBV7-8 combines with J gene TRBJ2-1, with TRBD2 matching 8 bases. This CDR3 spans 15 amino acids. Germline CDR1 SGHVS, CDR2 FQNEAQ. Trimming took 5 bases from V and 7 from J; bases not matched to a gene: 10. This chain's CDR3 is CASSPTGLGANEQFF. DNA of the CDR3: TGTGCCAGCAGCCCCACGGGACTAGGGGCTAATGAGCAGTTCTTC.